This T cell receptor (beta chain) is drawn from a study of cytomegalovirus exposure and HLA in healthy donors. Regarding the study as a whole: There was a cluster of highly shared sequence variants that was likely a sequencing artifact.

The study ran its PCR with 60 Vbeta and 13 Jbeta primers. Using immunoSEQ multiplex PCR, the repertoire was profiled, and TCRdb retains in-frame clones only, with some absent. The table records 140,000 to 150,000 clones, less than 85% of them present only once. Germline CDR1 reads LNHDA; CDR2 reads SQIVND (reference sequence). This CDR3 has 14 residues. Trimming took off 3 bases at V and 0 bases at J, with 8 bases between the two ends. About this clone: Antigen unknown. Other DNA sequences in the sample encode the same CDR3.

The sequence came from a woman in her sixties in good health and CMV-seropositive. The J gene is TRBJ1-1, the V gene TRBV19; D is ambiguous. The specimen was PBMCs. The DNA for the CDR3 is TGTGCCAGTAGTATCAGCGGAGTGAACACTGAAGCTTTCTTT. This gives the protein CASSISGVNTEAFF. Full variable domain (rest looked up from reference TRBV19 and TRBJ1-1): DGGITQSPKYLFRKEGQNVTLSCEQNLNHDAMYWYRQDPGQGLRLIYYSQIVNDFQKGDIAEGYSVSREKKESFPLTVTSAQKNPTAFYLCASSISGVNTEAFFGQGTRLTVV.